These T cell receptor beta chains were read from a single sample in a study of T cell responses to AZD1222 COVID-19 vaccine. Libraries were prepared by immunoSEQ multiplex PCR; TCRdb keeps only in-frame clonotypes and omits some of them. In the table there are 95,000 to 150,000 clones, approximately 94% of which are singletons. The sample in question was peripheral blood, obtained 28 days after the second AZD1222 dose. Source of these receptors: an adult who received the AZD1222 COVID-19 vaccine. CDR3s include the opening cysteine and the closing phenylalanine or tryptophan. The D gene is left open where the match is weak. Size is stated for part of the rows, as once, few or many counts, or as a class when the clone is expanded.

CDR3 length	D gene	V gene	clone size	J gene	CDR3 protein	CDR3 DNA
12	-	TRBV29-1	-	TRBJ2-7	CSVVGGGGEQYF	TGCAGCGTTGTAGGAGGGGGCGGCGAGCAGTACTTC
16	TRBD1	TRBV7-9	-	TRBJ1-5	CASSSTGGAGNQPQHF	TGTGCCAGCAGCTCCACAGGGGGCGCAGGCAATCAGCCCCAGCATTTT
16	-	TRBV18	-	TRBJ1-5	CASSDKGGSLGQPQHF	TGTGCCAGCTCAGATAAAGGAGGGTCGCTGGGTCAGCCCCAGCATTTT
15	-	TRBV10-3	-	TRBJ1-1	CAIRETGRGKTEAFF	TGTGCCATCAGGGAGACCGGCCGGGGGAAAACTGAAGCTTTCTTT
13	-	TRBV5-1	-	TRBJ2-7	CASSLVGTYEQYF	TGCGCCAGCAGCTTGGTCGGGACCTACGAGCAGTACTTC
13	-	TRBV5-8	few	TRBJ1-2	CASSLGKNYGYTF	TGTGCCAGCAGCCTCGGTAAAAACTATGGCTACACCTTC
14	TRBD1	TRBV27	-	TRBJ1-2	CASSTSGTGFGYTF	TGTGCCAGCAGTACCTCCGGGACAGGGTTTGGCTACACCTTC
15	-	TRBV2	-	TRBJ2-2	CASSEIGANTGELFF	TGTGCCAGCAGTGAAATTGGGGCCAACACCGGGGAGCTGTTTTTT
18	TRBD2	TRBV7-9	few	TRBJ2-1	CASSLPFRLAGVYNEQFF	TGTGCCAGCAGCTTACCCTTTAGGCTAGCGGGAGTCTACAATGAGCAGTTCTTC
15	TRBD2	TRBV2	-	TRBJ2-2	CASSLRLAGAGELFF	TGTGCCAGCAGCCTCAGACTAGCGGGAGCCGGGGAGCTGTTTTTT
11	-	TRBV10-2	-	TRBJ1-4	CASSEGGELFF	TGCGCCAGCAGTGAAGGTGGGGAACTGTTTTTT
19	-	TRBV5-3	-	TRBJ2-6	CARSLASGGPFSGANVLTF	TGTGCCAGAAGCTTGGCTTCTGGGGGCCCCTTCTCTGGGGCCAACGTCCTGACTTTC
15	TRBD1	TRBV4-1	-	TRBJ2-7	CASSRVETGMYEQYF	TGCGCCAGCAGCCGAGTTGAGACAGGGATGTACGAGCAGTACTTC
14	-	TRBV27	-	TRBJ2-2	CASSLAQNTGELFF	TGTGCCAGCAGTTTGGCACAGAACACCGGGGAGCTGTTTTTT
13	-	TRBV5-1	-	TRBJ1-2	CASSLDGPGGYTF	TGCGCCAGCAGCTTGGACGGCCCTGGAGGCTACACCTTC
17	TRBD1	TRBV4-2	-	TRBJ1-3	CASSPDRQGALGNTIYF	TGTGCCAGCAGCCCCGACCGACAGGGGGCGCTTGGAAACACCATATATTTT
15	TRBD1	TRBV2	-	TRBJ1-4	CASGDRASPSQKLFF	TGTGCCAGCGGAGACAGGGCTTCTCCGTCACAAAAACTGTTTTTT
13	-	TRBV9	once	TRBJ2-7	CASSSRQGSPQYF	TGTGCCAGCAGCTCCCGTCAGGGGTCACCGCAGTACTTC
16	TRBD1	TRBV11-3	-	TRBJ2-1	CASSPQGARFRNEQFF	TGTGCCAGCAGCCCGCAGGGGGCGAGGTTTAGGAATGAGCAGTTCTTC
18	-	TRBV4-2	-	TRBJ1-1	CASSLKERSGKMNTEAFF	TGTGCCAGCAGCCTTAAAGAGAGGTCAGGGAAAATGAACACTGAAGCTTTCTTT
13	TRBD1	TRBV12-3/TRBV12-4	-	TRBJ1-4	CASNTGQNEKLFF	TGTGCCAGCAACACGGGACAGAATGAAAAACTGTTTTTT
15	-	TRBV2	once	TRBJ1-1	CASSTRQALNTEAFF	TGTGCCAGCAGTACACGACAGGCCCTGAACACTGAAGCTTTCTTT
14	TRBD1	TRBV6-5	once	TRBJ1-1	CASSYPGQGTEAFF	TGTGCCAGCAGTTACCCCGGACAGGGGACTGAAGCTTTCTTT
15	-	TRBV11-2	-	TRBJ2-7	CASRGMGRSTYEQYF	TGTGCCAGCAGGGGGATGGGACGGAGCACCTACGAGCAGTACTTC
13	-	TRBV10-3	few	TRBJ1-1	CAISDRANTEAFF	TGTGCCATCAGTGACAGGGCGAACACTGAAGCTTTCTTT
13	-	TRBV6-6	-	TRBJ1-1	CASIKRLNTEAFF	TGTGCCAGCATCAAACGACTGAACACTGAAGCTTTCTTT
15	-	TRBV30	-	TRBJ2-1	CAWSVPTRVSPEQFF	TGTGCCTGGAGTGTACCCACCCGAGTGAGTCCTGAGCAGTTCTTC
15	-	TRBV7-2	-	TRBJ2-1	CASSLGVGSYNEQFF	TGTGCCAGCAGCTTAGGGGTGGGCTCCTACAATGAGCAGTTCTTC
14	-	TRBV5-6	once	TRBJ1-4	CASSFKQTNEKLFF	TGTGCCAGCAGCTTTAAACAGACTAATGAAAAACTGTTTTTT
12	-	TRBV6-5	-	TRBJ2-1	CASSRVYNEQFF	TGTGCCAGCAGTCGGGTCTACAATGAGCAGTTCTTC
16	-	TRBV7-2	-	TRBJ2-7	CASSSGPGVSSYEQYF	TGTGCCAGCAGCTCCGGCCCGGGGGTCAGCTCCTACGAGCAGTACTTC
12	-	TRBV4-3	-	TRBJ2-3	CASSQEGVAQYF	TGCGCCAGCAGCCAAGAAGGGGTGGCGCAGTATTTT
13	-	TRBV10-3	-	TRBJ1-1	CAISLKGNTEAFF	TGTGCCATCAGTCTAAAGGGGAACACTGAAGCTTTCTTT
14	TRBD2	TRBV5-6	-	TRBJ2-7	CASSPGRSTYEQYF	TGTGCCAGCAGCCCCGGGAGGAGTACCTACGAGCAGTACTTC
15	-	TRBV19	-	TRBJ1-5	CASSILVLGNGPQHF	TGTGCCAGTAGTATCCTTGTTCTGGGGAACGGGCCCCAGCATTTT
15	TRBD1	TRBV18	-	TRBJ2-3	CASSLGTEDTDTQYF	TGTGCCAGCTCACTCGGGACAGAAGACACAGATACGCAGTATTTT
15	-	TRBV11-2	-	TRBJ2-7	CASNSYPTGSYEQYF	TGTGCCAGCAACTCATACCCCACAGGGTCCTACGAGCAGTACTTC
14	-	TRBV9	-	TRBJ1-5	CASSVRTGRQPQHF	TGTGCCAGCAGCGTGCGGACGGGGCGACAGCCCCAGCATTTT
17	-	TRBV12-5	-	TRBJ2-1	CASGFPGFGGRGNEQFF	TGTGCTAGTGGTTTCCCCGGGTTTGGGGGGAGAGGGAATGAGCAGTTCTTC
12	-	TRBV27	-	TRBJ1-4	CASSRAGEKLFF	TGTGCCAGCAGTCGGGCGGGAGAAAAACTGTTTTTT
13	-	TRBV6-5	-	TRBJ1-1	CASSYAGDAEAFF	TGTGCCAGCAGTTACGCCGGGGACGCTGAAGCTTTCTTT
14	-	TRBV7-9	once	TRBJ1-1	CASSPGLGNTEAFF	TGTGCCAGCAGCCCTGGACTAGGGAACACTGAAGCTTTCTTT
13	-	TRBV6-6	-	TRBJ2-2	CASSYLETGELFF	TGTGCCAGCAGTTACTTGGAGACCGGGGAGCTGTTTTTT
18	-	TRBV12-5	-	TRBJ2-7	CASAPGLAILPPSYEQYF	TGTGCTAGTGCTCCGGGGCTAGCGATTTTACCCCCCTCCTACGAGCAGTACTTC
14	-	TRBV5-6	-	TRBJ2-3	CASSPEPGTDTQYF	TGTGCCAGCAGCCCTGAACCGGGGACGGATACGCAGTATTTT
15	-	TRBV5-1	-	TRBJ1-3	CASSLGPYPGNTIYF	TGCGCCAGCAGCTTGGGACCCTATCCTGGAAACACCATATATTTT
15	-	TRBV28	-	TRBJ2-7	CASKVRGIPPYEQYF	TGTGCCAGCAAGGTTCGCGGGATACCTCCCTACGAGCAGTACTTC
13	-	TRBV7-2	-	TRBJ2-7	CASSGGSVYEQYF	TGTGCCAGCAGCGGGGGTAGCGTCTACGAGCAGTACTTC
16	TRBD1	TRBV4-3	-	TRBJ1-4	CASSQDWDRTLEKLFF	TGCGCCAGCAGCCAAGATTGGGACAGAACACTTGAAAAACTGTTTTTT
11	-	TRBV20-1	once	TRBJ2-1	CSAPRGGEQFF	TGCAGTGCGCCCAGGGGTGGCGAGCAGTTCTTC
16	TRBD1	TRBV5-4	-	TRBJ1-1	CASSLWEGRGVTEAFF	TGTGCCAGCAGCTTATGGGAGGGCAGGGGGGTCACTGAAGCTTTCTTT